Included here is one T cell receptor beta chain sequence, with context. Authors' processing steps: Quantification of nucleated cells was approximated via reference gene primer amplification. Clones were sequenced by immunoSEQ multiplex PCR, and TCRdb holds only the in-frame ones, with some missing. For V, J and clone size, that table is used; D and trimming come from the DNA. The sample holds about 270,000 clones; approximately 86% are singletons and the top ten take roughly 3%. These data come from a study of blood T cell repertoires in COVID-19. This CDR3 is built from 14 residues. Germline assignment: CDR1 LGHNA and CDR2 YSLEER. After removal of 3 bases from V and 8 bases from J, the junction contained 3 bases not matched to a gene.

The chain uses TRBV4-3 and TRBJ1-6; 8 bases agree with TRBD1. The origin of this receptor is a woman between 18 and 29 years old with acute or convalescent COVID-19. The sequenced sample was peripheral blood. This CDR3 reads CASSQVTGDSPLHF. For the CDR3, the DNA is TGCGCCAGCAGCCAGGTGACAGGGGATTCACCCCTCCACTTT.